This T cell receptor (beta chain) was sequenced in a study of T cells after yellow fever vaccination. Study-level points and caveats: Repertoires obtained by FACS sorting could include abundant clonotypes that entered as contaminants from the bulk population. A secondary response was less intense yet reached its peak sooner, at day 5 versus 15. Most clones from primary vaccination resurfaced after the booster (around 97% CD4, over 85% CD8).

This clonotype has ten or more counts. Its specificity is unknown. The study made its TCR cDNA through 5'RACE template switching. That step introduced a universal primer site along with UMIs. TCRdb redid the calling of the 5' RACE reads with MiXCR, one entry per CDR3 protein. This table has roughly 300,000 distinct CDR3 sequences, around 7% appearing once. This TCR derives from a man younger than 30 who received the YFV17D yellow fever vaccine. The input for sequencing was PBMCs, taken about 41 days after the first yellow fever vaccination.

CDR3 sequence reads: CASSLVGGAQGEQFF. Written as DNA, the CDR3 is TGTGCCAGCAGCTTAGTAGGGGGGGCTCAGGGTGAGCAGTTCTTC. This chain joins TRBV7-6 and TRBJ2-1, with TRBD2 as a possible D gene (7 bases). V was shortened by 1 base and J by 9 bases, with 16 bases between the two germline ends. This CDR3 region has 15 residues. CDR1 SGHVS and CDR2 FNYEAQ come from the germline V gene.